This record concerns one T cell receptor beta chain sequence. Antigen unknown. This specimen comes from a study of response to subunit inactivated influenza vaccine. Germline loops: CDR1 DFQATT, CDR2 SNEGSKA (reference sequence). This CDR3 is built from 14 residues. J was trimmed by 5 bases and V by 6 bases; bases with no gene match: 7. Study-wide results and limits: The authors offered the suggestion that each seasonal influenza vaccination recruits few new T cells.

TCRdb itself ran the RT-PCR reads through MiXCR, one entry per CDR3 protein. The repertoire holds 500,000 to 600,000 distinct CDR3 sequences, with over 10% as singletons. The source material was PBMCs from blood, sampled 35 to 45 days after vaccination. The chain combines TRBV20-1 with TRBJ1-6; 7 positions match TRBD1. The receptor was derived from a man over 45 who received an inactivated influenza vaccine. The CDR3 bases are TGCAGTGCCATAAAGGGACAGAATAATTCACCCCTCCACTTT. It codes for CSAIKGQNNSPLHF.